The rows below give T cell receptor beta chains drawn from one sample of a study of cytomegalovirus exposure and HLA in healthy donors. Data came from immunoSEQ multiplex PCR; TCRdb stores just in-frame clones and leaves some out. The table lists 200,000 to 300,000 clones, roughly 87% of them singletons. The sequenced sample consisted of PBMCs. The source is a man younger than 35 in good health and CMV-seropositive. CDR3s include the opening cysteine and the closing phenylalanine or tryptophan. The order of the fields is clone size, D gene, CDR3 length, V gene, J gene, CDR3 DNA, CDR3 protein. The D gene is left open where the match is weak. Size tells how often a clone was seen (once, few, many) or the class of an expanded clone, and some rows leave it out.

-	-	13	TRBV5-1	TRBJ2-1	TGCGCCAGCAGCGAGACGGGAGTCGGTTTATGGTTCTTC	CASSETGVGLWFF
-	-	15	TRBV18	TRBJ1-2	TGTGCCAGCTCACCCGGGGCGAGCGACCTCTATGGCTACACCTTC	CASSPGASDLYGYTF
-	-	14	TRBV6-5	TRBJ1-2	TGTGCCAGCAGTTACTCGTACTCCGGGGGGGGCTACACCTTC	CASSYSYSGGGYTF
-	-	15	TRBV5-1	TRBJ2-5	TGCGCCAGCAGCATCAACAGGGGAGGCGAAGAGACCCAGTACTTC	CASSINRGGEETQYF
few	-	19	TRBV19	TRBJ2-6	TGTGCCAGTAGTATAGAAAACCAGGCTGGGGTCTCTGGGGCCAACGTCCTGACTTTC	CASSIENQAGVSGANVLTF
few	TRBD2	19	TRBV5-1	TRBJ2-1	TGCGCCAGCAGCTTGGGTGAAGCGTGGACTAGCCTCGTTCTCAATGAGCAGTTCTTC	CASSLGEAWTSLVLNEQFF
once	-	14	TRBV5-5	TRBJ1-1	TGTGCCAGCAGCTGGGGACGGAGGCACACTGAAGCTTTCTTT	CASSWGRRHTEAFF
-	TRBD2	20	TRBV23-1	TRBJ2-3	TGCGCCAGCAGTCAACCTGGTTGGCCTAGCGGGAGGGGTAGCACAGATACGCAGTATTTT	CASSQPGWPSGRGSTDTQYF
many	-	13	TRBV15	TRBJ1-5	TGTGCCACCAGCACGTGGCCCAATCAGCCCCAGCATTTT	CATSTWPNQPQHF
-	TRBD1	18	TRBV19	TRBJ2-1	TGTGCCAGTAGTAAAGGGACCGGACAGGGCTACAAAAACAATGAGCAGTTCTTC	CASSKGTGQGYKNNEQFF
-	-	17	TRBV9	TRBJ2-2	TGTGCCAGCAGCGACCGGCGGGGAGTTCCGAACACCGGGGAGCTGTTTTTT	CASSDRRGVPNTGELFF
once	-	15	TRBV11-1	TRBJ2-3	TGTGCCAGCAGCTTATGGCGTACTAGCACAGATACGCAGTATTTT	CASSLWRTSTDTQYF
-	-	12	TRBV9	TRBJ1-1	TGTGCCAGCAGCGCTTCGTCTAACGAAGCTTTCTTT	CASSASSNEAFF
-	-	12	TRBV6-5	TRBJ1-2	TGTGCCAGCAACGACCGCCAGGATGGCTACACCTTC	CASNDRQDGYTF
-	-	16	TRBV7-9	TRBJ1-2	TGTGCCAGCAGCCCAAACTCCAGGGCCCAAGGATATGGCTACACCTTC	CASSPNSRAQGYGYTF
many	-	13	TRBV14	TRBJ1-1	TGTGCCAGCAGCCTCCAGTACAGCGCTGAAGCTTTCTTT	CASSLQYSAEAFF
-	-	15	TRBV27	TRBJ2-2	TGTGCCAGCACCCCTCTGGGCGGGACGACCGGGGAGCTGTTTTTT	CASTPLGGTTGELFF
few	-	14	TRBV18	TRBJ2-5	TGTGCCAGCTCATCGACAGTTTTCGAGGAGACCCAGTACTTC	CASSSTVFEETQYF
-	-	9	TRBV7-9	TRBJ2-1	TGTGCCAGCGGTATCGAGCAGTTCTTC	CASGIEQFF
-	-	12	TRBV5-4	TRBJ2-2	TGTGCCAGCAGCTGGAACACCGGGGAGCTGTTTTTT	CASSWNTGELFF
-	TRBD2	18	TRBV10-2	TRBJ2-3	TGCGCCAGCAGTGAGTCGAGGTTTAGCGGGAGTGGTGCAGATACGCAGTATTTT	CASSESRFSGSGADTQYF
-	-	13	TRBV27	TRBJ1-1	TGTGCCAGCAGATATACACTTAGGGATGAAGCTTTCTTT	CASRYTLRDEAFF
-	-	15	TRBV9	TRBJ1-1	TGTGCCAGCAGCGAACAGGGAATCCCCGTGACTGAAGCTTTCTTT	CASSEQGIPVTEAFF
-	TRBD1	11	TRBV29-1	TRBJ1-2	TGCAGCGTTGAAAACAGGGGAGTCTACACCTTC	CSVENRGVYTF
-	-	13	TRBV5-1	TRBJ1-2	TGCGCCAGCAGCTTATCAGGGAACTATGGCTACACCTTC	CASSLSGNYGYTF
-	TRBD1	14	TRBV28	TRBJ1-4	TGTGCCAGCAGGGGGACAGGTTTGAATGAAAAACTGTTTTTT	CASRGTGLNEKLFF
-	-	14	TRBV27	TRBJ1-2	TGTGCCAGCAGTTTGAGGCGGAACTACTATGGCTACACCTTC	CASSLRRNYYGYTF
-	-	13	TRBV29-1	TRBJ2-7	TGCAGCGTCACTGGGACATTTTCCTACGAGCAGTACTTC	CSVTGTFSYEQYF
once	-	12	TRBV7-8	TRBJ1-1	TGTGCCAGCAGCTTAGACATCGGTAAAGCTTTCTTT	CASSLDIGKAFF
-	-	13	TRBV28	TRBJ1-2	TGTGCCAGCAGTTTAGGACAGAGTTATGGCTACACCTTC	CASSLGQSYGYTF
-	TRBD2	15	TRBV7-2	TRBJ2-5	TGTGCCAGCAGCGCGGGACTAGCGGGGCAAGAGACCCAGTACTTC	CASSAGLAGQETQYF
-	TRBD1	15	TRBV10-3	TRBJ1-1	TGTGCCATCAGTGAGGGACAGGGGAGGAACACTGAAGCTTTCTTT	CAISEGQGRNTEAFF
-	-	14	TRBV6-5	TRBJ2-3	TGTGCCAGCAGTTACCGATCTTCCACAGATACGCAGTATTTT	CASSYRSSTDTQYF
-	-	15	TRBV11-3	TRBJ2-3	TGTGCCAGCAGCTTAGGGGACGGACCCACAGATACGCAGTATTTT	CASSLGDGPTDTQYF
-	-	11	TRBV20-1	TRBJ1-1	TGCAGTGCCCCTACCAGTACTGAAGCTTTCTTT	CSAPTSTEAFF
few	-	14	TRBV5-1	TRBJ1-5	TGCGCCAGCAGCTTGGACAGTAGCAATCAGCCCCAGCATTTT	CASSLDSSNQPQHF
-	-	14	TRBV5-1	TRBJ2-1	TGCGCCAGCAGCTCTGGACCGGGGTACAATGAGCAGTTCTTC	CASSSGPGYNEQFF
-	-	14	TRBV29-1	TRBJ1-4	TGCAGCGTTCAAAAGTGGGATTCCAATGAAAAACTGTTTTTT	CSVQKWDSNEKLFF
-	TRBD2	17	TRBV2	TRBJ2-1	TGTGCCAGCAGTGAAGCCAAACTAGCGGGAGGGTACAATGAGCAGTTCTTC	CASSEAKLAGGYNEQFF
-	-	15	TRBV4-1	TRBJ2-5	TGCGCCAGCAGCCACCACAGGGAGCGCCAAGAGACCCAGTACTTC	CASSHHRERQETQYF
many	-	12	TRBV10-2	TRBJ1-1	TGCGCCAGCAGAGGACGAGGTAGGGAAGCTTTCTTT	CASRGRGREAFF
-	-	14	TRBV2	TRBJ1-5	TGTGCCAGCCGTCCAGGGGACGGCAATCAGCCCCAGCATTTT	CASRPGDGNQPQHF
-	-	14	TRBV4-1	TRBJ2-4	TGCGCCAGCAGCCCAATCGGACCTGTCAACATTCAGTACTTC	CASSPIGPVNIQYF
-	-	13	TRBV6-1	TRBJ1-2	TGTGCCAGCAGTGTACGGACTAACTATGGCTACACCTTC	CASSVRTNYGYTF
once	-	16	TRBV6-5	TRBJ2-7	TGTGCCAGCAGTTTCACTACCATGGGTGGGTCCTACGAGCAGTACTTC	CASSFTTMGGSYEQYF